This T cell receptor beta chain is drawn from a study of T cell responses to AZD1222 COVID-19 vaccine. Study-wide points: Repertoires in all cases were sampled only once the peak T cell response had passed.

Here immunoSEQ multiplex PCR was the method, and the copy in TCRdb shows in-frame clones only, minus some. This table holds 120,000 or so clones, approximately 90% found once. For this clone: The antigen is undetermined.

The CDR3 runs to 15 residues. V lost 2 bases, J lost 4 bases, and 17 bases lay in between. CDR1 is GTSNPN, CDR2 SVGIG, per germline (reference sequence). The TCR originated in an adult in good health. This specimen consisted of peripheral blood, obtained on day 0 of AZD1222 vaccination. The rearrangement uses TRBV30 and TRBJ1-1; D is possibly TRBD1 (5 bases). CDR3 amino acids: CAWSSSWGGGTEAFF. The DNA for the CDR3 is TGTGCCTGGAGTTCTTCTTGGGGGGGAGGCACTGAAGCTTTCTTT.